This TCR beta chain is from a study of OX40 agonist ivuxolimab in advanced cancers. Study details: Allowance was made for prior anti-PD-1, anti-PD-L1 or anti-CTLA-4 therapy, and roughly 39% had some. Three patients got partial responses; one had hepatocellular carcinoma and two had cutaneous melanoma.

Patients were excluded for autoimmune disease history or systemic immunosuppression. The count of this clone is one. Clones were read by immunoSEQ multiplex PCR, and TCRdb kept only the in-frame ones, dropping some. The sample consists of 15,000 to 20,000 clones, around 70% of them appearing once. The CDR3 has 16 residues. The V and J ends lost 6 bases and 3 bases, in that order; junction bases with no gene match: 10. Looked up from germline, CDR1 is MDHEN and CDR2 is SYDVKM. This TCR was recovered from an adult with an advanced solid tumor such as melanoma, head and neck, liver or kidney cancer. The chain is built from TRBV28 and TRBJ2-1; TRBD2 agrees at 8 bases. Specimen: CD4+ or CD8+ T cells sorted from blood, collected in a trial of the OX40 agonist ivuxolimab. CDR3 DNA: TGTGCCAGCAGCACCGAAAGCGGGAGATACTACAATGAGCAGTTCTTC. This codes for CASSTESGRYYNEQFF.